A selection of T cell receptor beta chains follows, all from one sample in a study of cytomegalovirus exposure and HLA in healthy donors. Using immunoSEQ multiplex PCR, the repertoire was profiled, and TCRdb retains in-frame clones only, with some absent. The profile shows some 150,000 clones, 80% of them singletons. Sequencing was performed on PBMCs. Receptors originate from a man aged 25-40 years in good health and CMV-seronegative. CDR3s leave out the opening cysteine and the closing phenylalanine or tryptophan. Only part of the rows carry a size: once, few, many, or a class if the clone is expanded.

clone_size: NA
v_call: TRBV6-1
j_call: TRBJ2-5
cdr3_aa: ASNNRGHGQETQY

clone_size: NA
v_call: TRBV28
j_call: TRBJ1-2
cdr3_aa: ATGLRANYGYT

clone_size: NA
v_call: TRBV23-1
j_call: TRBJ1-6
cdr3_aa: ASSQSSNPGSYNSPLH

clone_size: NA
v_call: TRBV27
j_call: TRBJ2-3
cdr3_aa: ASSLYGRADTQY

clone_size: NA
v_call: TRBV27
j_call: TRBJ1-4
cdr3_aa: ASSSSWGVLNEKLF

clone_size: NA
v_call: TRBV7-2
j_call: TRBJ2-5
cdr3_aa: ASSLIAGAETQY

clone_size: NA
v_call: TRBV9
j_call: TRBJ2-3
cdr3_aa: ASSEGGTDTQY

clone_size: NA
v_call: TRBV2
j_call: TRBJ2-5
cdr3_aa: ASILPRETQY

clone_size: NA
v_call: TRBV28
j_call: TRBJ1-5
cdr3_aa: ASSLHTGVNQPQH

clone_size: once
v_call: TRBV15
j_call: TRBJ1-5
cdr3_aa: ATSLALRSNQPQH

clone_size: NA
v_call: TRBV7-2
j_call: TRBJ2-5
cdr3_aa: ASSPNRGQETQY

clone_size: NA
v_call: TRBV28
j_call: TRBJ1-2
cdr3_aa: ASSLRSLQANYGYT

clone_size: NA
v_call: TRBV2
j_call: TRBJ1-6
cdr3_aa: ASRLPGHRAPLH

clone_size: NA
v_call: TRBV25-1
j_call: TRBJ2-3
cdr3_aa: ASSDGTSGFSTDTQY

clone_size: NA
v_call: TRBV29-1
j_call: TRBJ1-4
cdr3_aa: SVGGQGGEKLF

clone_size: NA
v_call: TRBV19
j_call: TRBJ2-1
cdr3_aa: ASSPSYSTYNEQF

clone_size: NA
v_call: TRBV29-1
j_call: TRBJ2-7
cdr3_aa: SAGQGVHEQY

clone_size: NA
v_call: TRBV4-3
j_call: TRBJ2-3
cdr3_aa: ASSQDRVATDTQY

clone_size: NA
v_call: TRBV2
j_call: NA
cdr3_aa: ASSAGFHEQY

clone_size: NA
v_call: TRBV6-1
j_call: TRBJ1-5
cdr3_aa: ASSVGQGEWPQH

clone_size: NA
v_call: TRBV30
j_call: TRBJ2-5
cdr3_aa: AWSVHVSGMETQY

clone_size: NA
v_call: TRBV5-1
j_call: TRBJ2-7
cdr3_aa: ASSLPSSGKSYEQY

clone_size: few
v_call: TRBV5-6
j_call: TRBJ2-1
cdr3_aa: ASSFSGTISSYNEQF

clone_size: NA
v_call: TRBV11-2
j_call: TRBJ1-4
cdr3_aa: ASSYVRGAGEKLF

clone_size: NA
v_call: TRBV27
j_call: TRBJ1-5
cdr3_aa: ASATVISNQPQH

clone_size: NA
v_call: TRBV4-3
j_call: TRBJ2-1
cdr3_aa: ASSQDGVGQRADEQF

clone_size: NA
v_call: TRBV27
j_call: TRBJ2-7
cdr3_aa: ASSLGGSYEQY

clone_size: NA
v_call: TRBV29-1
j_call: TRBJ2-7
cdr3_aa: SVRTGRSYEQY

clone_size: NA
v_call: TRBV18
j_call: TRBJ2-6
cdr3_aa: ASSPLGTSGNPGANVLT

clone_size: NA
v_call: TRBV25-1
j_call: TRBJ2-1
cdr3_aa: ASSTSGPYNEQF

clone_size: few
v_call: TRBV6-1
j_call: TRBJ1-2
cdr3_aa: ASSAMQGSYGYT

clone_size: NA
v_call: TRBV5-1
j_call: NA
cdr3_aa: ASSLGTGPYEQY

clone_size: NA
v_call: TRBV27
j_call: TRBJ2-5
cdr3_aa: ASSLRGGETQY

clone_size: NA
v_call: TRBV19
j_call: TRBJ1-1
cdr3_aa: ASSILQDTEAF

clone_size: NA
v_call: TRBV10-3
j_call: TRBJ1-1
cdr3_aa: AITGGRGEAEAF

clone_size: NA
v_call: TRBV30
j_call: TRBJ1-2
cdr3_aa: AWSILQGILGYT

clone_size: once
v_call: TRBV30
j_call: TRBJ2-5
cdr3_aa: AWKGLDFPWETQY